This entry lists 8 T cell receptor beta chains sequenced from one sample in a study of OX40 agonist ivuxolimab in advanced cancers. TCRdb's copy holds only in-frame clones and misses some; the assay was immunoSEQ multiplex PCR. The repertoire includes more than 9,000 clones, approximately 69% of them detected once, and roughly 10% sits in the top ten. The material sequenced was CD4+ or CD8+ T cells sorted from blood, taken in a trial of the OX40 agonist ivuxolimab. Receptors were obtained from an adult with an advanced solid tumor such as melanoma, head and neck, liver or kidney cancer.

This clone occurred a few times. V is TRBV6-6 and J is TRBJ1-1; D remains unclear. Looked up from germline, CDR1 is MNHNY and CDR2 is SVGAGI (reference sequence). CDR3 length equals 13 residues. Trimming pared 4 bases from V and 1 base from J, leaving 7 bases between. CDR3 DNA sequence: TGTGCCAGCAGTTTTACAGAGAACACTGAAGCTTTCTTT. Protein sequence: CASSFTENTEAFF.

The CDR3 loop is CASRQWSRAGANVLTF. CDR3 nucleotides: TGCGCCAGCAGGCAATGGTCCCGCGCTGGGGCCAACGTCCTGACTTTC. This rearrangement joins TRBV5-1 to TRBJ2-6; the D is unclear. Per the germline V gene, CDR1 is SGHRS and CDR2 is YFSETQ. Trimming stripped 5 bases from V and 2 bases from J, with 14 bases between. CDR3 size: 16 residues. Combining the CDR3 with reference TRBV5-1 and TRBJ2-6 gives the whole variable domain KAGVTQTPRYLIKTRGQQVTLSCSPISGHRSVSWYQQTPGQGLQFLFEYFSETQRNKGNFPGRFSGRQFSNSRSEMNVSTLELGDSALYLCASRQWSRAGANVLTFGAGSRLTVL.

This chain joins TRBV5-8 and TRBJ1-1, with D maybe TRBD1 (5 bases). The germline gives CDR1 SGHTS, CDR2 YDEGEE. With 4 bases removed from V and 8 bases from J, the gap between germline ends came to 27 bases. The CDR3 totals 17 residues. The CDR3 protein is CASSQVGGPFDSIEAFF. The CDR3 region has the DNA TGTGCCAGCAGCCAGGTCGGGGGTCCCTTTGACTCGATCGAAGCTTTCTTT. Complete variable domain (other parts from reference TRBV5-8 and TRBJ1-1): EAGVTQSPTHLIKTRGQQATLRCSPISGHTSVYWYQQALGLGLQFLLWYDEGEERNRGNFPPRFSGRQFPNYSSELNVNALELEDSALYLCASSQVGGPFDSIEAFFGQGTRLTVV.

The CDR3 DNA follows: TGTGCCAGCAGTGAATCCCTTTCGGGGGGGACTGGGGCCAACGTCCTGACTTTC. Amino acids: CASSESLSGGTGANVLTF. J is TRBJ2-6 and V is TRBV28, with 8 bases aligning to TRBD2. This CDR3 has 18 amino acids. V was pared by 5 bases and J by 2 bases, with 11 bases of the junction left unmatched. CDR1 is MDHEN and CDR2 is SYDVKM in the germline V gene.

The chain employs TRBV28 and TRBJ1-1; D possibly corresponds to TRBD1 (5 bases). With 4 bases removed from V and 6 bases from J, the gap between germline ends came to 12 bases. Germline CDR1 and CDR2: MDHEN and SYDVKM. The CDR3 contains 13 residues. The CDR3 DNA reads TGTGCCAGCAGTTCTGTTGGGGCATCTGAAGCTTTCTTT. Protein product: CASSSVGASEAFF. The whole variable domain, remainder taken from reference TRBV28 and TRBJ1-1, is DVKVTQSSRYLVKRTGEKVFLECVQDMDHENMFWYRQDPGLGLRLIYFSYDVKMKEKGDIPEGYSVSREKKERFSLILESASTNQTSMYLCASSSVGASEAFFGQGTRLTVV.

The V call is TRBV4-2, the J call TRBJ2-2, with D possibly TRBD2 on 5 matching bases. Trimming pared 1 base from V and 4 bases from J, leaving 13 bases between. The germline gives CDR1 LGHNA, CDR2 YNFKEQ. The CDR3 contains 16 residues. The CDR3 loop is CASSQVVSGPTGELFF. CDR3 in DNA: TGTGCCAGCAGCCAAGTTGTAAGCGGACCCACCGGGGAGCTGTTTTTT.

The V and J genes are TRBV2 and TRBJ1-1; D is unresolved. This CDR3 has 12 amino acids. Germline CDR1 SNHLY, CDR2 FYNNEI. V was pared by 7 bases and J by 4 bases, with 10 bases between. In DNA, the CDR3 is TGTGCCAGCACCTATGGACCCACTGAAGCTTTCTTT. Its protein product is CASTYGPTEAFF.

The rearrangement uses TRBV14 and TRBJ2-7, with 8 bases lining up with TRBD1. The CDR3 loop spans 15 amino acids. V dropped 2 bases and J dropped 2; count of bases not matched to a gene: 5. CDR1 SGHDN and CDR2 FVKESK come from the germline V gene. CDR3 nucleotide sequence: TGTGCCAGCAGCCAATTTGCAGGGGGCGCCTACGAGCAGTACTTC. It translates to CASSQFAGGAYEQYF. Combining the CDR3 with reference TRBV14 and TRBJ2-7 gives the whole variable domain EAGVTQFPSHSVIEKGQTVTLRCDPISGHDNLYWYRRVMGKEIKFLLHFVKESKQDESGMPNNRFLAERTGGTYSTLKVQPAELEDSGVYFCASSQFAGGAYEQYFGPGTRLTVT.